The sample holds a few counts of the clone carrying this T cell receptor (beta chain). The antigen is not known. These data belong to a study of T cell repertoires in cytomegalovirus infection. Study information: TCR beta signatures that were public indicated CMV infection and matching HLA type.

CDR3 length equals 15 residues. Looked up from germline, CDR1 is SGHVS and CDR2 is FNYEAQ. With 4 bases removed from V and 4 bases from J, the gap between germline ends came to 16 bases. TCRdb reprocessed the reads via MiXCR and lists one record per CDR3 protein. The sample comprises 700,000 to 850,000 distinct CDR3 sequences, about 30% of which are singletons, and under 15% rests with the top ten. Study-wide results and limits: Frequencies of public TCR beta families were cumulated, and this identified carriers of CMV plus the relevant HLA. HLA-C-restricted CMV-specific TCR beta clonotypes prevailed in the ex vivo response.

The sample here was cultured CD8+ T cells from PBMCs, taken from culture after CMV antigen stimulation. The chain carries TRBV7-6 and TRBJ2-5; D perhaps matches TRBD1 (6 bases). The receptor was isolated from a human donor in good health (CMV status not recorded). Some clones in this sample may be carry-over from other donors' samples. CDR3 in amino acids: CASSSTTGHPETQYF. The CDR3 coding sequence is TGTGCCAGCAGCTCTACAACGGGACACCCAGAGACCCAGTACTTC.